Listed here is a single TCR beta chain. The germline gives CDR1 MNHNS, CDR2 SASEGT. This CDR3 contains 14 residues. V gave up 6 bases and J gave up 5 bases, with 14 bases separating them. The data originate from a study of lymphopenia after photon versus proton radiotherapy. The protocol was immunoSEQ multiplex PCR, while the TCRdb copy is restricted to in-frame clones and leaves out a portion. The sample yields about 22,000 clones, around 90% seen once. Material: peripheral blood, obtained from a patient treated with proton-based radiotherapy. The TCR originated in a woman between 70 and 85 years old with pancreatic cancer. Some clones in this sample may be carry-over from other donors' samples. The genes are TRBV6-1 and TRBJ1-5; no firm D call. In DNA form, the CDR3 reads TGTGCCAGCAGGGACCGAAGAAGGGATCAGCCCCAGCATTTT. It encodes CASRDRRRDQPQHF.